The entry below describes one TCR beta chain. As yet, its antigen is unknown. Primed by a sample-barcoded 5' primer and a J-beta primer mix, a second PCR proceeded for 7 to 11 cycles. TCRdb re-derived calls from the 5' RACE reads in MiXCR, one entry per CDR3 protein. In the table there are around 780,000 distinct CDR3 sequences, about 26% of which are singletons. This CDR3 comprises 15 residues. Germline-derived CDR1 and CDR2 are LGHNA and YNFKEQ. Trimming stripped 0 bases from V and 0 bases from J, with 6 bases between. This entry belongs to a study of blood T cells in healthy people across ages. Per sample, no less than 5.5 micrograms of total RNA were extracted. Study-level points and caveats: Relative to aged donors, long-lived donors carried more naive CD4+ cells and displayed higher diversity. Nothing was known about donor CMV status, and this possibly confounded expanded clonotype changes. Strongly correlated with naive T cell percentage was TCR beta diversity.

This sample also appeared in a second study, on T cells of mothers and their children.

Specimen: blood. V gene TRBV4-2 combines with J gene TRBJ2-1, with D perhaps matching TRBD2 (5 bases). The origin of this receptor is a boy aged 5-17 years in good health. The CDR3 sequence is CASSQEGSSYNEQFF. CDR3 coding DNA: TGTGCCAGCAGCCAAGAGGGGAGCTCCTACAATGAGCAGTTCTTC.